Listed below are T cell receptor beta chains from one sample, sequenced in a study of shared clonotypes between healthy human individuals. Method: immunoSEQ multiplex PCR; TCRdb's copy keeps in-frame clones and lacks some. Of 2 million or so clones detected, approximately 94% appear once; the ten largest clones hold approximately 1.2%. Sample: naive CD8+ T cells sorted from blood. All receptors come from a man between 18 and 29 years old in good health. CDR3s include the opening cysteine and the closing phenylalanine or tryptophan. The D gene is left open where the match is weak. A clone size is listed for some rows: how often the clone was seen (once, few, many), or a class if it is expanded.

TRBD1,TRBV28,TRBJ1-1,once,TGTGCCAGCAGTTTCAGGGGGCGGATGAACACTGAAGCTTTCTTT,CASSFRGRMNTEAFF
TRBD2,TRBV7-2,TRBJ2-5,.,TGTGCCAGCAGCTTAGCAGTTCGGGGGGACCAAGAGACCCAGTACTTC,CASSLAVRGDQETQYF
TRBD2,TRBV30,TRBJ2-2,.,TGTGCCTCTGCTGATAGCGGGGGGTACACCGGGGAGCTGTTTTTT,CASADSGGYTGELFF
.,TRBV4-1,TRBJ1-6,.,TGCGCCAGCAGCCCCCCGGGGGACACTTATAATTCACCCCTCCACTTT,CASSPPGDTYNSPLHF
.,TRBV27,TRBJ2-5,.,TGTGCCAGCAGCGTCGCGGGCGGGGCGGGAGAGACCCAGTACTTC,CASSVAGGAGETQYF
.,TRBV5-1,TRBJ2-1,.,TGCGCCAGCAGCTTGCCGCCAAACAATGAGCAGTTCTTC,CASSLPPNNEQFF
TRBD1,TRBV27,TRBJ2-5,.,TGTGCCAGCAGTTCCTACAGGGGATTAGACCAAGAGACCCAGTACTTC,CASSSYRGLDQETQYF
.,TRBV2,TRBJ2-1,once,TGTGCCAGCACGGGAGAGGCCAATGAGCAGTTCTTC,CASTGEANEQFF
TRBD2,TRBV19,TRBJ2-7,.,TGTGCCAGTAGTATTGGGGGAGGGTACGAGCAGTACTTC,CASSIGGGYEQYF
TRBD1,TRBV13,TRBJ2-7,.,TGTGCCAGCAGCTACGGACAGGGGGGGTACGAGCAGTACTTC,CASSYGQGGYEQYF
.,TRBV6-5,TRBJ2-2,.,TGTGCCAGCAGTTACTCGCACAGGGTGGACACCGGGGAGCTGTTTTTT,CASSYSHRVDTGELFF
.,TRBV16,TRBJ1-1,once,TGTGCCAGCAGCCTCCAGGGAACTGAAGCTTTCTTT,CASSLQGTEAFF
.,TRBV27,TRBJ2-2,.,TGTGCCAGCAGTTTTGGGCAGGACACCGGGGAGCTGTTTTTT,CASSFGQDTGELFF
.,TRBV27,TRBJ2-7,.,TGTGCCAGCAGTACCAGCTCCTACGAGCAGTACTTC,CASSTSSYEQYF
.,TRBV2,TRBJ1-6,.,TGTGCCAGCAGTGAACTGGGGCCGTTTGGGAATTCACCCCTCCACTTT,CASSELGPFGNSPLHF
TRBD2,TRBV5-4,TRBJ2-5,.,TGTGCCAGCAGCTTAACGGGAGGACCCCCTGCGGACTTC,CASSLTGGPPADF
TRBD2,TRBV4-3,TRBJ2-7,.,TGCGCCAGCAGCCAAGGACTAGCGGGAACCTACGAGCAGTACTTC,CASSQGLAGTYEQYF
.,TRBV19,TRBJ2-7,.,TGTGCCAGTAGTATAGTGGCCGACCTAGGAAACGAGCAGTACTTC,CASSIVADLGNEQYF
.,TRBV9,TRBJ2-1,.,TGTGCCAGCAGCGTATATGGCCCCAACGATGAGCAGTTCTTC,CASSVYGPNDEQFF
TRBD1,TRBV27,TRBJ1-4,.,TGTGCCAGCAGTGCCTCCCAGACAGGGGGACTAAAACTGTTTTTT,CASSASQTGGLKLFF
TRBD1,TRBV4-1,TRBJ2-2,.,TGCGCCAGCAGCCAACCGGCGGGACAGGGAGCCGGGGAGCTGTTTTTT,CASSQPAGQGAGELFF
TRBD1,TRBV7-8,TRBJ2-7,.,TGTGCCAGCAGCCCGTCGACAGGGACCTACGAGCAGTACTTC,CASSPSTGTYEQYF
TRBD1,TRBV5-6,TRBJ2-7,.,TGTGCCAGCAGCTGGGGGACAGGGTCCTCCGAGCAGTACTTC,CASSWGTGSSEQYF
TRBD1,TRBV7-9,TRBJ2-1,once,TGTGCCAGCAGCCCCGGGACAGGGCATACCTACAATGAGCAGTTCTTC,CASSPGTGHTYNEQFF
TRBD1,TRBV19,TRBJ2-1,.,TGTGCCAGTAGTATAGGGACAGGGCCATACAATGAGCAGTTCTTC,CASSIGTGPYNEQFF
TRBD1,TRBV25-1,TRBJ1-6,.,TGTGCCAGCAGTGAGCGGGACAGGAAAAAGTATAATTCACCCCTCCACTTT,CASSERDRKKYNSPLHF
.,TRBV27,TRBJ1-2,.,TGTGCCAGCAGTTTATCTGGGGGTAGCTACACCTTC,CASSLSGGSYTF
.,TRBV27,TRBJ1-1,.,TGTGCCAGCAGTCTGGGGGGGGCTGACACTGAAGCTTTCTTT,CASSLGGADTEAFF
.,TRBV9,TRBJ2-5,.,TGTGCCAGCAGCGTAGGGGGGGAGGAGACCCAGTACTTC,CASSVGGEETQYF
.,TRBV28,TRBJ2-2,.,TGTGCCAGCAGTTACCGGGGAGTCGTAAAGTTCTTGGCCGGGGAGCTGTTTTTT,CASSYRGVVKFLAGELFF
.,TRBV30,TRBJ1-4,.,TGTGCCTGTACACCAGCCCATAAGATGGAAAAACTGTTTTTT,CACTPAHKMEKLFF
.,TRBV28,TRBJ1-3,.,TGTGCCAGCAGTTTGCCCGGGTTCTCTGGAAACACCATATATTTT,CASSLPGFSGNTIYF
.,TRBV7-8,TRBJ2-7,once,TGTGCCAGCAGCTTAGAAACTGAGACTTACTACGAGCAGTACTTC,CASSLETETYYEQYF
.,TRBV4-1,TRBJ2-5,.,TGCGCCAGCAGCCACCTTATAGCAGGCGAGGGGAAGACCCAGTACTTC,CASSHLIAGEGKTQYF
.,TRBV30,TRBJ2-1,.,TGTGCCTGGAGTGTCATGGGTTGGCAAGATGAGCAGTTCTTC,CAWSVMGWQDEQFF
.,TRBV4-3,TRBJ2-1,.,TGCGCCAGCAGCCAAGAGGGGACGGACAATGAGCAGTTCTTC,CASSQEGTDNEQFF